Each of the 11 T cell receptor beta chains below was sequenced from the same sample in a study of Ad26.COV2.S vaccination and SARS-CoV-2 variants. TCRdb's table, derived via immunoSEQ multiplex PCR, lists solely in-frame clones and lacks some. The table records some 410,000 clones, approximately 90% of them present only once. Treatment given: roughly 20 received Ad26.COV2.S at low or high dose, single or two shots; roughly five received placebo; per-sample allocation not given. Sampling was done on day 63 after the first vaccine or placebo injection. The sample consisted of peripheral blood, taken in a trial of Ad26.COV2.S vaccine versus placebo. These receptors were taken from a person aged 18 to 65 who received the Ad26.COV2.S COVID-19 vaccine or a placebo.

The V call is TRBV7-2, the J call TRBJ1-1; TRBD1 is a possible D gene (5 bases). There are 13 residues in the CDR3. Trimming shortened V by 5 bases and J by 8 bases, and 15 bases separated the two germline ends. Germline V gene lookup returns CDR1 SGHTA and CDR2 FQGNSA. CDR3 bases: TGTGCCAGCAGCATAGAGCGACAGCGAGAAGCTTTCTTT. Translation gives CASSIERQREAFF.

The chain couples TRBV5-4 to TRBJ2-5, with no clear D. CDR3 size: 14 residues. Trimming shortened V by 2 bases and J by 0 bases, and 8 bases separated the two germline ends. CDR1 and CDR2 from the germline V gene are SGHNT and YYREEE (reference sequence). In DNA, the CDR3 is TGTGCCAGCAGCTTTACTGGGTACCAAGAGACCCAGTACTTC. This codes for CASSFTGYQETQYF.

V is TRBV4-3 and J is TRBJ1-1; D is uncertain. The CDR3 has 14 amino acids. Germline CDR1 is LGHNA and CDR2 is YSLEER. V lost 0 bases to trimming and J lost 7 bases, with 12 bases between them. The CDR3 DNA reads TGCGCCAGCAGCCAAGAAGCCGGGGTTAGTGAAGCTTTCTTT. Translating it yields CASSQEAGVSEAFF.

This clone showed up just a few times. The CDR3 here is CATSGPGQNSNQPQHF. CDR3 nucleotides: TGTGCCACCAGTGGCCCGGGACAGAATAGCAATCAGCCCCAGCATTTT. The genes are TRBV24-1 and TRBJ1-5, with TRBD1 matching over 7 bases. The CDR3 loop spans 16 amino acids. V was pared by 5 bases and J by 0 bases, with 6 bases of the junction left unmatched. Germline CDR1 and CDR2: KGHDR and SFDVKD.

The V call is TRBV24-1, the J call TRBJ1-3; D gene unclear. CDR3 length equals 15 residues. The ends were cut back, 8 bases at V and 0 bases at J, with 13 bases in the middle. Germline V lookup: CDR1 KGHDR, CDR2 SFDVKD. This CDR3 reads CATTAMRISGNTIYF. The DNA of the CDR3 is TGTGCCACCACTGCGATGAGGATCTCTGGAAACACCATATATTTT.

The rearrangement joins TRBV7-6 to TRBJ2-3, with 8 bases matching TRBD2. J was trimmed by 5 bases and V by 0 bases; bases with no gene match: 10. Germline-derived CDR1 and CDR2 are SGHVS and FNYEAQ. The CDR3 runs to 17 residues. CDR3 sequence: CASSLAVGLGAVDTQYF. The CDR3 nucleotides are TGTGCCAGCAGCTTAGCGGTGGGACTAGGGGCCGTAGATACGCAGTATTTT.

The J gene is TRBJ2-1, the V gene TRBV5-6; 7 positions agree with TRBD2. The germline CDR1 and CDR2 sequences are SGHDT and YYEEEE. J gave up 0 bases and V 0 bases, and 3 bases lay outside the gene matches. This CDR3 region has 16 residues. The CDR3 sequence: CASSLVGGSSYNEQFF. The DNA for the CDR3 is TGTGCCAGCAGCTTGGTTGGCGGGAGCTCCTACAATGAGCAGTTCTTC.

CDR3 region: CASSLSADYYEQYF. CDR3 coding DNA: TGTGCCAGCAGTTTATCGGCAGATTACTACGAGCAGTACTTC. The genes are TRBV27 and TRBJ2-7; D remains unclear. Germline V gene data show CDR1 as MNHEY and CDR2 as SMNVEV (reference sequence). V shed 0 bases and J shed 3 bases, with 9 bases lying between them. There are 14 residues in the CDR3.

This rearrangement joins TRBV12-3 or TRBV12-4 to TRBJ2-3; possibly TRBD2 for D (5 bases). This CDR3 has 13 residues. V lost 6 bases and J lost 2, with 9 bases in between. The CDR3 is CASSTEATDTQYF. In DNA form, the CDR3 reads TGTGCCAGCAGCACGGAGGCCACAGATACGCAGTATTTT.

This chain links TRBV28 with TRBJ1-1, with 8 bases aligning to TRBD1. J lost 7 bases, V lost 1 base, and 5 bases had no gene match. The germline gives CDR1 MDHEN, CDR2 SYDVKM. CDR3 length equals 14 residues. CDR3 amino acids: CASSLLQGAGEAFF. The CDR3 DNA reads TGTGCCAGCAGTTTATTGCAGGGGGCGGGTGAAGCTTTCTTT. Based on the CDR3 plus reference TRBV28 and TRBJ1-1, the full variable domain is DVKVTQSSRYLVKRTGEKVFLECVQDMDHENMFWYRQDPGLGLRLIYFSYDVKMKEKGDIPEGYSVSREKKERFSLILESASTNQTSMYLCASSLLQGAGEAFFGQGTRLTVV.

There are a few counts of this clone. The CDR3 is CASSRYKDTTYGYTF. As DNA, the CDR3 is TGTGCCAGCAGCCGCTACAAAGACACCACTTATGGCTACACCTTC. The chain recombines TRBV6-6 with TRBJ1-2, with D uncertain. Per germline, CDR1 MNHNY and CDR2 SVGAGI (reference sequence). The CDR3 covers 15 residues. The ends were cut back, 6 bases at V and 5 bases at J, with 19 bases in the middle.